One T cell receptor beta chain is described in this entry. As yet, its antigen is unknown. These data are taken from a study of CD8 T cells in ankylosing spondylitis. The study's findings and limits: Among TCR beta sequences, a motif of eight highly homologous variants appeared characteristic of ankylosing spondylitis blood. Within matched ankylosing spondylitis synovial fluid, disease-linked clones were reportedly significantly enriched. Both synovial fluid and blood in reactive arthritis had previously been reported to carry some motif variants.

This CDR3 has 12 amino acids. The germline CDR1 and CDR2 sequences are SQVTM and ANQGSEA. The junction had 9 bases not matched to a gene; V was cut back by 7 bases and J by 8 bases. Scientists made TCR beta libraries using quantitative 5'-RACE with molecular barcodes. TCRdb recomputed calls from the 5' RACE reads with MiXCR, one row per CDR3 protein. Of around 770,000 distinct CDR3 sequences listed, over 9.5% were seen once; the top ten hold approximately 0.46%. The TCR originated in a male donor with ankylosing spondylitis. This chain connects TRBV29-1 to TRBJ2-3; 7 bases line up with TRBD2. The sample comprised blood, either unsorted or a sorted T cell fraction (not recorded which). CDR3 in DNA: TGCAGCGATCGGGACTACCAACGTACGCAGTATTTT. This sequence encodes CSDRDYQRTQYF.